A selection of T cell receptor beta chains follows, all from one sample in a study of shared clonotypes between healthy human individuals. The table came from immunoSEQ multiplex PCR; TCRdb's copy has only in-frame clones and leaves some out. The data contain roughly 2,000,000 clones, roughly 95% of them seen just once; the ten biggest clones take up more than 0.95%. The specimen sequenced was naive CD8+ T cells sorted from blood. These receptors were obtained from a man younger than 30 in good health. Each CDR3 is given with its conserved first and last residue. Fields, in order: D gene, J gene, CDR3 length, clone size, V gene, CDR3 protein, CDR3 DNA. The D gene is left open where the match is weak. Expanded clones get a size class; other rows say once, few or many, or leave the size out.

D gene: -
J gene: TRBJ2-5
CDR3 length: 14
clone size: -
V gene: TRBV11-2
CDR3 protein: CASSWWGDSETQYF
CDR3 DNA: TGTGCCAGCAGCTGGTGGGGGGACTCGGAGACCCAGTACTTC

D gene: -
J gene: TRBJ2-7
CDR3 length: 11
clone size: -
V gene: TRBV25-1
CDR3 protein: CASSVSREQYF
CDR3 DNA: TGTGCCAGCAGTGTGAGTCGCGAGCAGTACTTC

D gene: -
J gene: TRBJ1-1
CDR3 length: 13
clone size: -
V gene: TRBV6-5
CDR3 protein: CASSPGLNTEAFF
CDR3 DNA: TGTGCCAGCAGTCCTGGACTGAACACTGAAGCTTTCTTT

D gene: TRBD2
J gene: TRBJ2-1
CDR3 length: 17
clone size: -
V gene: TRBV6-1
CDR3 protein: CASSEELWTSPPYEQFF
CDR3 DNA: TGTGCCAGCAGTGAAGAGTTGTGGACTAGCCCTCCCTATGAGCAGTTCTTC

D gene: -
J gene: TRBJ2-7
CDR3 length: 12
clone size: -
V gene: TRBV25-1
CDR3 protein: CASSDGTYEQYF
CDR3 DNA: TGTGCCAGCAGTGATGGGACCTACGAGCAGTACTTC

D gene: TRBD1
J gene: TRBJ1-5
CDR3 length: 16
clone size: once
V gene: TRBV30
CDR3 protein: CAWRGTGDHSNQPQHF
CDR3 DNA: TGTGCCTGGAGAGGGACAGGGGATCATAGCAATCAGCCCCAGCATTTT

D gene: TRBD1
J gene: TRBJ2-1
CDR3 length: 15
clone size: -
V gene: TRBV18
CDR3 protein: CASSPPGGLYNEQFF
CDR3 DNA: TGTGCCAGCTCACCCCCAGGGGGCCTGTACAATGAGCAGTTCTTC

D gene: -
J gene: TRBJ2-5
CDR3 length: 14
clone size: -
V gene: TRBV7-9
CDR3 protein: CASSPPTGRETQYF
CDR3 DNA: TGTGCCAGCAGCCCACCGACTGGTCGGGAGACCCAGTACTTC

D gene: TRBD1
J gene: TRBJ1-6
CDR3 length: 15
clone size: -
V gene: TRBV4-1
CDR3 protein: CASSQGQGLESPLHF
CDR3 DNA: TGCGCCAGCAGCCAAGGACAGGGCCTAGAGTCACCCCTCCACTTT

D gene: -
J gene: TRBJ2-7
CDR3 length: 12
clone size: -
V gene: TRBV6-6
CDR3 protein: CASKGVLYEQYF
CDR3 DNA: TGTGCCAGCAAGGGTGTACTCTACGAGCAGTACTTC

D gene: -
J gene: TRBJ1-2
CDR3 length: 11
clone size: few
V gene: TRBV6-5
CDR3 protein: CASGSSYGYTF
CDR3 DNA: TGTGCCAGCGGAAGTAGCTATGGCTACACCTTC

D gene: TRBD2
J gene: TRBJ2-5
CDR3 length: 15
clone size: -
V gene: TRBV27
CDR3 protein: CASRGLAIYQETQYF
CDR3 DNA: TGTGCCTCCAGAGGACTAGCGATATACCAAGAGACCCAGTACTTC

D gene: -
J gene: TRBJ1-5
CDR3 length: 15
clone size: -
V gene: TRBV21-1
CDR3 protein: CASSKARLLNQPQHF
CDR3 DNA: TGTGCCAGCAGCAAAGCCCGTCTTCTTAATCAGCCCCAGCATTTT

D gene: -
J gene: TRBJ2-5
CDR3 length: 15
clone size: -
V gene: TRBV6-5
CDR3 protein: CASSKGSEGLETQYF
CDR3 DNA: TGTGCCAGCAGTAAAGGGTCCGAAGGGCTAGAGACCCAGTACTTC

D gene: -
J gene: TRBJ2-6
CDR3 length: 17
clone size: -
V gene: TRBV4-1
CDR3 protein: CASSPRPWGSGANVLTF
CDR3 DNA: TGCGCCAGCAGCCCCCGCCCTTGGGGCTCTGGGGCCAACGTCCTGACTTTC